These T cell receptor beta chains were read from a single sample in a study of beta chain features in type 1 diabetes. The assay was immunoSEQ multiplex PCR, and TCRdb's table has in-frame clones only and misses some. The sample consists of 900,000 or so clones, roughly a sixth of them appearing once. Source material: naive CD4+ T cells from blood. The receptors derive from a woman aged 18 to 35 in good health. Each CDR3 is given with its conserved first and last residue. The order of the fields is V gene, J gene, CDR3 protein.

v_call: TRBV25-1; j_call: TRBJ2-3; cdr3_aa: CASSDLSGRADTQYF
v_call: TRBV10-3; j_call: TRBJ2-3; cdr3_aa: CAAQVAGGADTQYF
v_call: TRBV4-2; j_call: TRBJ2-1; cdr3_aa: CASSQDRVRGEQFF
v_call: TRBV6-6; j_call: TRBJ2-3; cdr3_aa: CASSYSKEQSTDTQYF
v_call: TRBV4-2; j_call: TRBJ2-5; cdr3_aa: CASSQGMAQETQYF
v_call: TRBV6-5; j_call: TRBJ2-1; cdr3_aa: CASSYSMGFEQFF
v_call: TRBV2; j_call: TRBJ2-7; cdr3_aa: CASRKAPGTTFYEQYF
v_call: TRBV6-6; j_call: TRBJ1-2; cdr3_aa: CASSYSFDGYTF
v_call: TRBV15; j_call: TRBJ2-7; cdr3_aa: CATRETQGVDEQYF
v_call: TRBV28; j_call: TRBJ2-5; cdr3_aa: CATGGEVQGETQYF
v_call: TRBV28; j_call: TRBJ2-3; cdr3_aa: CASSTHRGAPDTQYF
v_call: TRBV28; j_call: TRBJ2-1; cdr3_aa: CASSGARRSDYNEQFF
v_call: TRBV25-1; j_call: TRBJ1-5; cdr3_aa: CASSEVRGPNQPQHF
v_call: TRBV7-9; j_call: TRBJ1-2; cdr3_aa: CASRGFSNYGYTF
v_call: TRBV10-3; j_call: TRBJ2-7; cdr3_aa: CAISTATYEQYF
v_call: TRBV2; j_call: TRBJ2-3; cdr3_aa: CASRETGTDTQYF
v_call: TRBV19; j_call: TRBJ2-2; cdr3_aa: CASSYPPGGRTGELFF
v_call: TRBV5-6; j_call: TRBJ2-7; cdr3_aa: CASSPRLVAEQYF
v_call: TRBV5-6; j_call: TRBJ2-5; cdr3_aa: CASSLRTGKGFGTQYF
v_call: TRBV7-9; j_call: TRBJ2-5; cdr3_aa: CASSPGETQYF
v_call: TRBV28; j_call: TRBJ1-2; cdr3_aa: CASSPDSAAGYTF
v_call: TRBV5-1; j_call: TRBJ2-3; cdr3_aa: CASSTASGSTTDTQYF
v_call: TRBV28; j_call: TRBJ2-3; cdr3_aa: CASSTRDTQYF
v_call: TRBV6-5; j_call: TRBJ2-1; cdr3_aa: CASSYSSGRLGNEQFF
v_call: TRBV5-4; j_call: TRBJ2-5; cdr3_aa: CASSLVGGRAQETQYF
v_call: TRBV7-3; j_call: TRBJ2-2; cdr3_aa: CASSFLAGGDTGELFF
v_call: TRBV6-5; j_call: TRBJ2-7; cdr3_aa: CASSSSGTATYEQYF
v_call: TRBV5-4; j_call: TRBJ2-1; cdr3_aa: CASSLGVWVVYNEQFF
v_call: TRBV7-2; j_call: TRBJ2-1; cdr3_aa: CASSQLDRYNEQFF
v_call: TRBV18; j_call: TRBJ2-2; cdr3_aa: CASSPTGTGELFF
v_call: TRBV15; j_call: TRBJ2-3; cdr3_aa: CATTQDTLASTDTQYF
v_call: TRBV4-2; j_call: TRBJ2-7; cdr3_aa: CASSQRDRESYEQYF
v_call: TRBV27; j_call: TRBJ1-1; cdr3_aa: CASQDRSTEAFF
v_call: TRBV4-2; j_call: TRBJ1-3; cdr3_aa: CASSQLGLPGNTIYF
v_call: TRBV11-2; j_call: TRBJ2-5; cdr3_aa: CASSYLTWTSGKGETQYF
v_call: TRBV28; j_call: TRBJ2-7; cdr3_aa: CASIRGGGGSYEQYF
v_call: TRBV7-2; j_call: TRBJ2-6; cdr3_aa: CASSFNYGANVLTF
v_call: TRBV9; j_call: TRBJ1-3; cdr3_aa: CASSPMAGQDTIYF
v_call: TRBV29-1; j_call: TRBJ2-3; cdr3_aa: CSVDGGSGRPTDTQYF
v_call: TRBV5-6; j_call: TRBJ2-7; cdr3_aa: CASSSKGLNYSYEQYF
v_call: TRBV20-1; j_call: TRBJ2-5; cdr3_aa: CSARGRETQYF
v_call: TRBV25-1; j_call: TRBJ2-7; cdr3_aa: CASSRQGRYEQYF
v_call: TRBV28; j_call: TRBJ1-1; cdr3_aa: CASSSSTGGTEAFF
v_call: TRBV7-9; j_call: TRBJ2-7; cdr3_aa: CASSPGGTSEQYF
v_call: TRBV7-2; j_call: TRBJ2-1; cdr3_aa: CASSLNGRFNEQFF
v_call: TRBV7-2; j_call: TRBJ1-1; cdr3_aa: CASSLQMNTEAFF
v_call: TRBV4-3; j_call: TRBJ2-1; cdr3_aa: CASSHQGSSYNEQFF
v_call: TRBV7-9; j_call: TRBJ1-5; cdr3_aa: CASSSDRDNRPQHF
v_call: TRBV9; j_call: TRBJ2-1; cdr3_aa: CASSVASPAVEQFF
v_call: TRBV29-1; j_call: TRBJ2-2; cdr3_aa: CSVKPLGRENTGELFF
v_call: TRBV7-2; j_call: TRBJ1-5; cdr3_aa: CASSPGRGSNQPQHF
v_call: TRBV28; j_call: TRBJ1-5; cdr3_aa: CASSLWGSGDIVDSGNQPQHF
v_call: TRBV19; j_call: TRBJ2-7; cdr3_aa: CASRARGTYEQYF